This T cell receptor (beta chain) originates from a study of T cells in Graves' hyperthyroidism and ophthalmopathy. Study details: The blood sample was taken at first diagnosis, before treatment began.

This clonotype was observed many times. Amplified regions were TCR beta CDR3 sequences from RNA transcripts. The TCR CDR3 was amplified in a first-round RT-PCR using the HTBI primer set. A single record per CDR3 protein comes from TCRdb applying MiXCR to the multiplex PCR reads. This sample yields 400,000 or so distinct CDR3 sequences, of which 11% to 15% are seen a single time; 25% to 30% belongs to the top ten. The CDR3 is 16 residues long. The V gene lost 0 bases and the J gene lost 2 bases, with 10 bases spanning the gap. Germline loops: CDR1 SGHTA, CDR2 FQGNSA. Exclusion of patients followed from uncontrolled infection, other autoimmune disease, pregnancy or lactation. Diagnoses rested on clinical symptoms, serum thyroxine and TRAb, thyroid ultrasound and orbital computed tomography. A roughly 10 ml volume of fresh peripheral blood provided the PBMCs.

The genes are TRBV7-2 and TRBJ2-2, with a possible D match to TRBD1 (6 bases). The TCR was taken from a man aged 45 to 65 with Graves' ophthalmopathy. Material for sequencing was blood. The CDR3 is CASSLAQGLNTGELFF. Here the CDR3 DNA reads TGTGCCAGCAGCTTAGCCCAGGGGTTAAACACCGGGGAGCTGTTTTTT.